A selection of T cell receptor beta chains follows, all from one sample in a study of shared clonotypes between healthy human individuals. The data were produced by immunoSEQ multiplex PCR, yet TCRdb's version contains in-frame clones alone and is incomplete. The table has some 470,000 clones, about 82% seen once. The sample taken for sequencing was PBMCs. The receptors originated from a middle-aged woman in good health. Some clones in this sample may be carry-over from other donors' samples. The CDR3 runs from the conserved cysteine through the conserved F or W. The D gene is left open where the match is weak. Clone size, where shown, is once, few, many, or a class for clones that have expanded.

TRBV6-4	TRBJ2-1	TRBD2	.	TGTGCCAGCAGCACTAGCGGGGGGAACAATGAGCAGTTCTTC	CASSTSGGNNEQFF
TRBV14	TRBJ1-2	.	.	TGTGCCAGCAGCCAAGATCTTGAGGATGGCTACACCTTC	CASSQDLEDGYTF
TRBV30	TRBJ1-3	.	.	TGTGCCTGGAGTCCTTTCCTACGCTCTGGAAACACCATATATTTT	CAWSPFLRSGNTIYF
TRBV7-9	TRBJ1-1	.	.	TGTGCCAGCAGCTTGAGGGCCGATCGCCCCGGGGCTTTCTTT	CASSLRADRPGAFF
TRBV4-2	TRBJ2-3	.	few	TGTGCCAGCAGCCAAGGTGCAAGGGAAGATACAGATACGCAGTATTTT	CASSQGAREDTDTQYF
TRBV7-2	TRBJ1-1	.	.	TGTGCCAGCAGCCTGGGACCCGAGAACACTGAAGCTTTCTTT	CASSLGPENTEAFF
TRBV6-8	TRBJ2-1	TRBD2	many	TGTGCCAGCAGTTACAGGCGGGAGGTTCCCAATGAGCAGTTCTTC	CASSYRREVPNEQFF
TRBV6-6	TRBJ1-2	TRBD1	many	TGTGCCAGCAGTCCAAACCACCCGGGACAGGGACCTGGCTACACCTTC	CASSPNHPGQGPGYTF
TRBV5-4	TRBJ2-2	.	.	TGTGCCAGCAGCTCCCCCAGGGGAAGAAACACCGGGGAGCTGTTTTTT	CASSSPRGRNTGELFF
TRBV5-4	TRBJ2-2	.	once	TGTGCCAGCAGCTTGGCCGGGCAGGCGGGGTCGGCCGGGGAGCTGTTTTTT	CASSLAGQAGSAGELFF
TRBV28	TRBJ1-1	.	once	TGTGCCAGCACGGAGGGGGGGGAGGTCACTGAAGCTTTCTTT	CASTEGGEVTEAFF
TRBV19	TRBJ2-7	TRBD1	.	TGTGCCAGTAGTACCGTAACGACAGGGGCCTCCTACGAGCAGTACTTC	CASSTVTTGASYEQYF
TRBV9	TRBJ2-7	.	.	TGTGCCAGCAGCGTAGATCCAGGTTCGTACGAGCAGTACTTC	CASSVDPGSYEQYF
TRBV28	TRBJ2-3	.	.	TGTGCCAGCAGTTTAATGCCGGGTACCGATACGCAGTATTTT	CASSLMPGTDTQYF
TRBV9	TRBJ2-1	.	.	TGTGCCAGCAGCGTAGCCGGGAGTCCCTACAATGAGCAGTTCTTC	CASSVAGSPYNEQFF
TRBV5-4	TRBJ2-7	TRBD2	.	TGTGCCAGCAGCTTATGGACAGACGGGACTAGCTTCGCCTACGAGCAGTACTTC	CASSLWTDGTSFAYEQYF